Each of the 11 T cell receptor beta chains below was sequenced from the same sample in a study of CD8+CD57+ T cells in acquired aplastic anemia. For sequencing, patients were chosen who had shown expansion of CD8+CD57+ cells by flow cytometry. Genomic DNA was employed as the template in profiling TCR beta VDJ and CDR3. Each CDR3 protein is one row after TCRdb ran MiXCR on the reads. Of 200,000 or so distinct CDR3 sequences in the sample, less than 60% were seen once. The sequenced sample was sorted CD4+, CD8+, or CD8+CD57+ T cells (not recorded which) from PBMCs. The receptors come from a human donor with aplastic anemia.

This clonotype was seen at least ten times. The chain uses TRBV20-1 and TRBJ1-6; no clear D gene. The CDR3 covers 16 residues. Germline assignment: CDR1 DFQATT and CDR2 SNEGSKA (reference sequence). V lost 1 base to trimming and J lost 3 bases, with 13 bases between them. For the CDR3, the DNA is TGCAGTGCTAGAGGAGACACGACGAGCTATAATTCACCCCTCCACTTT. As protein: CSARGDTTSYNSPLHF.

The chain uses TRBV2 and TRBJ2-1; 7 nucleotides line up with TRBD2. The CDR3 has 14 amino acids. CDR1 is SNHLY, CDR2 FYNNEI, per germline. The ends lost 3 bases at V and 6 bases at J; junction bases unmatched: 5. DNA of the CDR3: TGTGCCAGCAGTGATTGGGGGGGGGGCAATGAGCAGTTCTTC. Residues: CASSDWGGGNEQFF.

In the case of this clonotype: It is likely a read error, because the conserved phenylalanine at the end of the CDR3 is missing. The chain has TRBV7-8 and TRBJ1-6; unclear D gene. The CDR3 runs 20 residues. Looked up from germline, CDR1 is SGHVS and CDR2 is FQNEAQ. Trimming pared 4 bases from V and 0 bases from J, leaving 22 bases between. In DNA, the CDR3 is TGTGCCAGCAGCTCTGTGACTGGGGAGGGCCCCAGCTCCTATAATTCACCCCTCCACTCT. It is translated as CASSSVTGEGPSSYNSPLHS.

This clonotype is a singleton in its sample. This sequence joins TRBV7-6 and TRBJ1-5; TRBD1 might be the D (5 bases). V was trimmed by 3 bases and J by 7 bases, leaving 13 bases between them. The CDR3 loop spans 14 amino acids. From germline, CDR1 is SGHVS and CDR2 FNYEAQ. CDR3 sequence: CASSFFGRGQPQHF. DNA for the CDR3: TGTGCCAGCAGCTTTTTCGGGCGGGGGCAGCCCCAGCATTTT.

The V call is TRBV9, the J call TRBJ1-5; no firm D call. Germline CDR1 reads SGDLS; CDR2 reads YYNGEE. The CDR3 covers 16 residues. The V end was cut by 7 bases, the J end by 4 bases, with 21 bases between. CDR3 DNA: TGTGCCAGCTCACACGAGGTCGCCAGCCCGAATCAGCCCCAGCATTTT. Encoded protein: CASSHEVASPNQPQHF.

The CDR3 nucleotides read TGTGCCAGCAGGCGGACAGGGGGCTATTCACCCCTCCACTTT. Its protein is CASRRTGGYSPLHF. The rearrangement joins TRBV7-2 to TRBJ1-6; TRBD1 matches at 11 bases. The V and J ends lost 6 bases and 8 bases, in that order; junction bases with no gene match: 3. The germline gives CDR1 SGHTA, CDR2 FQGNSA. There are 14 residues in the CDR3.

This clonotype was found many times. The chain joins TRBV6-2 or TRBV6-3 to TRBJ1-3, with unresolved D. Trimming stripped 5 bases from V and 0 bases from J, with 5 bases between. The CDR3 runs to 13 residues. The V gene's germline CDR1 is MNHEY and CDR2 SVGEGT. In DNA, the CDR3 is TGTGCCAGCAGTAGAAACTCTGGAAACACCATATATTTT. It encodes CASSRNSGNTIYF.

In its sample, this clonotype was seen once. This chain joins TRBV24-1 and TRBJ2-1, with 13 bases fitting TRBD2. CDR1 KGHDR and CDR2 SFDVKD come from the germline V gene. This CDR3 is built from 15 residues. The junction had 4 bases not matched to a gene; V was cut back by 3 bases and J by 9 bases. The chain's CDR3 is CATSDTSGGVSEQFF. The DNA of the CDR3 is TGTGCCACCAGTGATACTAGCGGGGGGGTAAGTGAGCAGTTCTTC.

Ten or more counts support this clonotype. J is TRBJ2-1 and V is TRBV7-2; either TRBD1 or TRBD2 may fit D (5 bases each). This CDR3 contains 17 residues. CDR1 is SGHTA, CDR2 FQGNSA, per germline. Trimming took off 0 bases at V and 1 base at J, with 13 bases between the two ends. This CDR3 is CASSLARPGRSYNEQFF. The CDR3 DNA reads as TGTGCCAGCAGCTTAGCGCGGCCGGGGCGTTCCTACAATGAGCAGTTCTTC.

The chain joins TRBV12-3 or TRBV12-4 to TRBJ2-2, with D possibly being TRBD2 (5 bases). The CDR3 runs to 18 residues. Trimming left V 8 bases short and J 6 bases short, with 28 bases between. CDR3 in amino acids: CASSPRGAVGVQAGELFF. CDR3 nucleotide sequence: TGTGCCAGCTCACCACGGGGAGCAGTGGGCGTTCAGGCCGGGGAGCTGTTTTTT.

This clonotype was seen many times. This chain uses TRBV4-1 with TRBJ2-3; 13 bases fit TRBD2. There are 17 residues in the CDR3. V was pared by 0 bases and J by 4 bases, with 4 bases of the junction left unmatched. Germline V gene lookup returns CDR1 MGHRA and CDR2 YSYEKL. The CDR3 bases are TGCGCCAGCAGCCAAGAAACTAGCGGGGGGGCGGCAGATACGCAGTATTTT. This sequence encodes CASSQETSGGAADTQYF.